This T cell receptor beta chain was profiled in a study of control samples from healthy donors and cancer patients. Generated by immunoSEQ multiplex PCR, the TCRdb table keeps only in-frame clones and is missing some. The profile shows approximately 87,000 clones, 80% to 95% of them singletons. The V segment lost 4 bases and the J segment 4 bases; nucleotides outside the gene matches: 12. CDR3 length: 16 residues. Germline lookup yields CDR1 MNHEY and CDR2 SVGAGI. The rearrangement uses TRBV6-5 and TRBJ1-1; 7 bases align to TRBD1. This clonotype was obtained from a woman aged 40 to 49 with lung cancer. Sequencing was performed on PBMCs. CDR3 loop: CASSLLGQPLGTEAFF. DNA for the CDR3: TGTGCCAGCAGTTTACTGGGACAGCCCTTGGGCACTGAAGCTTTCTTT.